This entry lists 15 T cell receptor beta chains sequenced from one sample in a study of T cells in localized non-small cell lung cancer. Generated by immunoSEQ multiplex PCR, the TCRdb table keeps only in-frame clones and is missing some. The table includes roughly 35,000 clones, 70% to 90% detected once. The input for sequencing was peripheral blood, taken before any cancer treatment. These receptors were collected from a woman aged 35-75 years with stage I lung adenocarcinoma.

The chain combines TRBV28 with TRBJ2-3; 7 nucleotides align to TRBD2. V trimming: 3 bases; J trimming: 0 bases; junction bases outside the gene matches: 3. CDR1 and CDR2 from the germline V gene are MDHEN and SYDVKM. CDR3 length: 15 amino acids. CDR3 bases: TGTGCCAGCAGTTTTGTGCGGGGGAGCACAGATACGCAGTATTTT. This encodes CASSFVRGSTDTQYF. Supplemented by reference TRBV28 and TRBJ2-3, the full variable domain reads DVKVTQSSRYLVKRTGEKVFLECVQDMDHENMFWYRQDPGLGLRLIYFSYDVKMKEKGDIPEGYSVSREKKERFSLILESASTNQTSMYLCASSFVRGSTDTQYFGPGTRLTVL.

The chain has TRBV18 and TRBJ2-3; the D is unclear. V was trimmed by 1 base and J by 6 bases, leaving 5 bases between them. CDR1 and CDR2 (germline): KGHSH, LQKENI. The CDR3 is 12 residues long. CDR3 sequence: CASSPRPDTQYF. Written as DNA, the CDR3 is TGTGCCAGCTCACCACGGCCGGATACGCAGTATTTT.

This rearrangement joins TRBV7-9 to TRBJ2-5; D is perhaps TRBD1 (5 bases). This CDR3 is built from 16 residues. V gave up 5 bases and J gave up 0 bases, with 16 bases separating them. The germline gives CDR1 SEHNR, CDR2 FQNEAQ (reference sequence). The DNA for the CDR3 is TGTGCCAGCAGCCCACGACAGATTGGGGACCAAGAGACCCAGTACTTC. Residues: CASSPRQIGDQETQYF.

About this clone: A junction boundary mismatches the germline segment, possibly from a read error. This CDR3 is CASSLALGFLNF. The CDR3 bases are TGTGCCAGCAGCTTAGCGTTGGGTTTCCTTAACTTT. J is TRBJ1-1 and V is TRBV7-9; D not resolved. The CDR3 is 12 amino acids. Germline CDR1 is SEHNR and CDR2 is FQNEAQ (reference sequence).

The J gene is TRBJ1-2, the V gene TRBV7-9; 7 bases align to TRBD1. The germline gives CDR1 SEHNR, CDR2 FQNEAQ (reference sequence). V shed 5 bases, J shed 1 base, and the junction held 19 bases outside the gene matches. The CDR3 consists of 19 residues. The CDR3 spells CASSPTYVGQRYLNYGYTF. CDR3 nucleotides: TGTGCCAGCAGCCCGACTTATGTGGGACAGCGATACCTTAACTATGGCTACACCTTC.

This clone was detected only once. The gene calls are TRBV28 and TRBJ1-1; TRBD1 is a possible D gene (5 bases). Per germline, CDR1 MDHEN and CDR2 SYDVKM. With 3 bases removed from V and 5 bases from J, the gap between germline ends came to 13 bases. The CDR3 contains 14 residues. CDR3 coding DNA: TGTGCCAGCAGTTTCGGGGGGTGGGCTACTGAAGCTTTCTTT. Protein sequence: CASSFGGWATEAFF.

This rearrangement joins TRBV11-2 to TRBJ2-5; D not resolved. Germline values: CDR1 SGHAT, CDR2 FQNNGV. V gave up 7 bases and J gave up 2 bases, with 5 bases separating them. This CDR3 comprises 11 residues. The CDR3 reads CASTEQETQYF. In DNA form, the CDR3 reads TGTGCCAGCACAGAACAAGAGACCCAGTACTTC.

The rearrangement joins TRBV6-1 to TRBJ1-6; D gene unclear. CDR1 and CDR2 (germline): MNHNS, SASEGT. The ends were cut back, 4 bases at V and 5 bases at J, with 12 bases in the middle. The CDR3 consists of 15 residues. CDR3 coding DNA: TGTGCCAGCAGTGTGGAGAGGGCCAATAATTCACCCCTCCACTTT. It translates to CASSVERANNSPLHF.

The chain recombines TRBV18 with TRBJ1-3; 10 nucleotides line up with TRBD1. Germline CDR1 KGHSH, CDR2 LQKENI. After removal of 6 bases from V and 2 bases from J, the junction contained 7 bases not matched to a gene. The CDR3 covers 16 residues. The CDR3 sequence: CASSLDRGRTGNTIYF. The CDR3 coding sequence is TGTGCCAGCTCGCTCGACAGGGGGCGAACTGGAAACACCATATATTTT.

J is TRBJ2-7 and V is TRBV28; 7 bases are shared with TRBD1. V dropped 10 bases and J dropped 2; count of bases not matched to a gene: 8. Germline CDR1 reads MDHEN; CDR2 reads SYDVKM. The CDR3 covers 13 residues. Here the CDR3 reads CATATGSAYEQYF. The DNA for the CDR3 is TGTGCCACCGCGACAGGGTCGGCCTACGAGCAGTACTTC. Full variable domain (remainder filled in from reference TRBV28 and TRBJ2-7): DVKVTQSSRYLVKRTGEKVFLECVQDMDHENMFWYRQDPGLGLRLIYFSYDVKMKEKGDIPEGYSVSREKKERFSLILESASTNQTSMYLCATATGSAYEQYFGPGTRLTVT.

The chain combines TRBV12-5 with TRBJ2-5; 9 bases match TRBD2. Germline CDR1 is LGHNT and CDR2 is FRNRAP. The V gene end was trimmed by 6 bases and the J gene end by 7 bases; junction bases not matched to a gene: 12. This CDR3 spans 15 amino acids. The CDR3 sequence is CASGPSGGSGWTQYF. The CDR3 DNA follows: TGTGCTAGTGGACCGAGCGGGGGGAGTGGGTGGACCCAGTACTTC.

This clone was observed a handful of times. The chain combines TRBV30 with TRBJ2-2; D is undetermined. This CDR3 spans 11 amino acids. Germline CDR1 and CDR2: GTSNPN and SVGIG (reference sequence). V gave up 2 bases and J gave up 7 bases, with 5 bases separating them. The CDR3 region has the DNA TGTGCCTGGAGTTATAGCGGGGAGCTGTTTTTT. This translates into CAWSYSGELFF.

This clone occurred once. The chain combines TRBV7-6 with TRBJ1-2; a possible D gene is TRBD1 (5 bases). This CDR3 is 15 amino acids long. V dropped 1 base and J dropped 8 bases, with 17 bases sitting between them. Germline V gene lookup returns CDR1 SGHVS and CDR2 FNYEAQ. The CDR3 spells CASSLESGRLGGYTF. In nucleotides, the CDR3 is TGTGCCAGCAGCTTAGAGTCGGGGCGCCTAGGAGGCTACACCTTC. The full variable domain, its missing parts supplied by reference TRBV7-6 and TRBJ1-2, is GAGVSQSPRYKVTKRGQDVALRCDPISGHVSLYWYRQALGQGPEFLTYFNYEAQQDKSGLPNDRFSAERPEGSISTLTIQRTEQRDSAMYRCASSLESGRLGGYTFGSGTRLTVV.

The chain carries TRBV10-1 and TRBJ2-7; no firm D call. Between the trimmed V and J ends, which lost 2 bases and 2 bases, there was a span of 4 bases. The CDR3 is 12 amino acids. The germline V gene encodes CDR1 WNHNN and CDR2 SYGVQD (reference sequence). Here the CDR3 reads CASSEGPYEQYF. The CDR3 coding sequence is TGCGCCAGCAGTGAGGGGCCCTACGAGCAGTACTTC.

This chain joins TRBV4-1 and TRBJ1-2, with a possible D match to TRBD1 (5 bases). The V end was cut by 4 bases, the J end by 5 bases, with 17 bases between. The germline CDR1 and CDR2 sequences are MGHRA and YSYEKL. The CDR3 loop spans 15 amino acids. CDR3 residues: CASSRNAREEYGYTF. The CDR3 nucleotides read TGCGCCAGCAGCCGAAACGCCAGGGAGGAGTATGGCTACACCTTC.